The 14 T cell receptor beta chains listed next were all sequenced from one sample in a study of shared clonotypes between healthy human individuals. Sequenced by immunoSEQ multiplex PCR; TCRdb stores in-frame clones only, minus some. Among some 2 million clones listed, 85% to 95% were seen once. Naive-designated CD8 cells lacked CD45RO, were positively enriched for CCR7, and omitted terminally differentiated effector memory CD45RA+ cells. The sequenced material came from naive CD8+ T cells sorted from blood. Receptors were obtained from a young man in good health.

The CDR3 loop reads CASSGGWGMNTEAFF. The CDR3 DNA reads as TGTGCCAGCAGTGGGGGGTGGGGGATGAACACTGAAGCTTTCTTT. The chain couples TRBV27 to TRBJ1-1; tentatively, D is TRBD1 (5 bases). Trimming removed 5 bases at V and 0 bases at J, with 13 bases between. Germline V CDR1 and CDR2: MNHEY, SMNVEV (reference sequence). The CDR3 has 15 amino acids.

This clone was seen a single time. The CDR3 DNA is TGTGCCAGCAGCCCTTGGACAGACTCCACCGGGGAGCTGTTTTTT. Amino acid sequence: CASSPWTDSTGELFF. The chain combines TRBV9 with TRBJ2-2, with a tentative D call TRBD1 (6 bases). Germline values: CDR1 SGDLS, CDR2 YYNGEE. CDR3 length: 15 amino acids. Trimming removed 4 bases from V and 4 bases from J, with 14 bases in between.

The chain uses TRBV19 and TRBJ1-2, with D unclear. CDR1 and CDR2 (germline): LNHDA, SQIVND (reference sequence). The CDR3 is made up of 15 amino acids. V was trimmed by 3 bases and J by 6 bases, leaving 17 bases between them. Written as DNA, the CDR3 is TGTGCCAGTAGTATCTGGGGTACGGGATGGGATGGCTACACCTTC. Residues: CASSIWGTGWDGYTF.

In the case of this clone: This sample includes further DNA sequences coding for the same CDR3. The chain has TRBV28 and TRBJ2-7; D is perhaps TRBD1 (6 bases). Looked up from germline, CDR1 is MDHEN and CDR2 is SYDVKM. V lost 5 bases and J 4 bases, leaving 9 bases between the germline ends. This CDR3 is built from 12 residues. The CDR3 nucleotides read TGTGCCAGCAGTCTCAGGGGATACGAGCAGTACTTC. Translated: CASSLRGYEQYF.

For this clone: Other nucleotide sequences in the sample specify the same CDR3. The chain links TRBV7-9 to TRBJ2-7; weak D call: TRBD2 (5 bases). CDR3 length equals 13 residues. The germline CDR1 and CDR2 sequences are SEHNR and FQNEAQ (reference sequence). V lost 1 base to trimming and J lost 5 bases, with 9 bases between them. CDR3 in DNA: TGTGCCAGCAGCTTAGACCTCGGGGACGAGCAGTACTTC. Translation gives CASSLDLGDEQYF.

J is TRBJ2-1 and V is TRBV7-9; 12 positions agree with TRBD2. Germline CDR1 is SEHNR and CDR2 is FQNEAQ (reference sequence). This CDR3 spans 15 amino acids. Losses at the gene ends were 4 bases for V and 8 bases for J; bases not matched to a gene: 6. CDR3 in amino acids: CASSSGLAGFHEQFF. The DNA of the CDR3 is TGTGCCAGCAGCTCCGGACTAGCGGGATTTCATGAGCAGTTCTTC.

The chain links TRBV6-5 to TRBJ1-2; 8 bases agree with TRBD1. V was clipped by 5 bases and J by 8 bases; unmatched bases: 7. Germline V gives CDR1 MNHEY, CDR2 SVGAGI. CDR3 length equals 13 residues. CDR3 loop: CASSPQGALGYTF. The DNA of the CDR3 is TGTGCCAGCAGTCCTCAGGGGGCATTGGGCTACACCTTC.

This rearrangement joins TRBV4-1 to TRBJ2-7, with D perhaps matching TRBD1 (6 bases). The V gene lost 1 base and the J gene lost 3 bases, with 19 bases spanning the gap. Germline V gene data show CDR1 as MGHRA and CDR2 as YSYEKL. This CDR3 has 17 amino acids. The CDR3 DNA is TGCGCCAGCAGCCAAGTTAATACCGGACAGAAGAACTACGAGCAGTACTTC. Amino acids: CASSQVNTGQKNYEQYF.

The gene calls are TRBV7-8 and TRBJ2-7; TRBD2 matches 8 bases. Germline CDR1 reads SGHVS; CDR2 reads FQNEAQ. The CDR3 is 14 residues long. V shed 5 bases and J 4 bases; nucleotides not matched to a gene: 7. The CDR3 DNA follows: TGTGCCAGCAGCACCTCGGGGGGGATTTACGAGCAGTACTTC. Its protein is CASSTSGGIYEQYF.

The gene calls are TRBV25-1 and TRBJ2-1, with D uncertain. The germline gives CDR1 MGHDK, CDR2 SYGVNS. Trimming took 2 bases from V and 0 from J, leaving 11 bases between them. The CDR3 consists of 16 residues. The CDR3 DNA follows: TGTGCCAGCAGTGAAGAAGCCTCGAGCTCCTACAATGAGCAGTTCTTC. As protein: CASSEEASSSYNEQFF.

The chain carries TRBV13 and TRBJ2-3; 12 positions agree with TRBD2. This CDR3 has 18 residues. V was pared by 2 bases and J by 8 bases, with 14 bases of the junction left unmatched. Germline loops: CDR1 PRHDT, CDR2 FYEKMQ (reference sequence). CDR3 sequence: CASSLRTSGALNPGTQYF. Here the CDR3 DNA reads TGTGCCAGCAGCTTAAGGACTAGCGGGGCACTAAATCCGGGTACGCAGTATTTT. Filled out from reference TRBV13 and TRBJ2-3, the complete variable domain reads AAGVIQSPRHLIKEKRETATLKCYPIPRHDTVYWYQQGPGQDPQFLISFYEKMQSDKGSIPDRFSAQQFSDYHSELNMSSLELGDSALYFCASSLRTSGALNPGTQYFGPGTRLTVL.

V is TRBV4-1 and J is TRBJ1-1; D gene unclear. Deletions cut 0 bases from V and 1 base from J, with 9 bases between. The CDR3 has 15 residues. Germline CDR1 MGHRA, CDR2 YSYEKL. CDR3 in amino acids: CASSQDPGSNTEAFF. The CDR3 nucleotides are TGCGCCAGCAGCCAAGATCCGGGCTCGAACACTGAAGCTTTCTTT.

This clone was seen only once. The chain joins TRBV21-1 to TRBJ2-7; TRBD2, the table's D call, lacks a check against the DNA. TRBV21-1 is flagged as a pseudogene. The CDR3 is 14 amino acids. The CDR3 coding sequence is TGTGCCAGCAGCTTTGGGACTAGAGCCTACGAGCAGTACTTC. It translates to CASSFGTRAYEQYF.

V and J are TRBV4-1 and TRBJ2-1, with D possibly matching TRBD1 (5 bases). CDR1 and CDR2 from the germline V gene are MGHRA and YSYEKL. CDR3 length: 17 amino acids. The V end lost 1 base, the J end lost 2 bases, and 15 bases lay between the germline ends. The CDR3 is CASSQVLWQGPYNEQFF. The CDR3 DNA reads TGCGCCAGCAGCCAAGTCCTTTGGCAGGGCCCCTACAATGAGCAGTTCTTC.